The 20 T cell receptor beta chains in this list originate from one sample, sequenced in a study of CD8+ T cells in alopecia areata. This sample's treatment: oral pan-JAK inhibitor, 5-10 mg twice daily. Extraction and reverse transcription of RNA yielded cDNA as the sequencing template. Repertoires were generated with immunoSEQ multiplex PCR, while TCRdb's copy carries only in-frame clones and drops some. The table lists 170,000 or so clones, 58% of them singletons. This sample comprised CD8+ T cells sorted from blood, obtained at week 24, from a patient treated with tofacitinib. These receptors were taken from a human donor with alopecia areata.

The chain uses TRBV30 and TRBJ2-1; no firm D call. Per the germline V gene, CDR1 is GTSNPN and CDR2 is SVGIG (reference sequence). V lost 0 bases and J 2 bases, leaving 8 bases between the germline ends. The CDR3 covers 14 residues. The CDR3 spells CAWSVLQAYNEQFF. CDR3 DNA sequence: TGTGCCTGGAGTGTACTGCAGGCCTACAATGAGCAGTTCTTC.

Of note for this clone: This same CDR3 is encoded by further DNA sequences in the sample. The chain combines TRBV29-1 with TRBJ1-2; no clear D. The V end was cut by 7 bases, the J end by 4 bases, with 10 bases between. CDR1 is SQVTM, CDR2 ANQGSEA, per germline. CDR3 size: 11 residues. CDR3 sequence: CSAGRGYGYTF. In DNA, the CDR3 is TGCAGCGCCGGTCGGGGCTATGGCTACACCTTC.

The gene calls are TRBV27 and TRBJ2-7, with 9 bases aligning to TRBD2. The CDR3 runs 15 residues. The trim removed 3 bases at V and 4 bases at J, leaving 7 bases unmatched. Looked up from germline, CDR1 is MNHEY and CDR2 is SMNVEV (reference sequence). The CDR3 protein is CASSLGRGGAYEQYF. CDR3 nucleotides: TGTGCCAGCAGTTTGGGGCGGGGGGGCGCGTACGAGCAGTACTTC.

V is TRBV7-9 and J is TRBJ2-3, with a possible D match to TRBD2 (5 bases). Germline V gene data show CDR1 as SEHNR and CDR2 as FQNEAQ (reference sequence). This CDR3 spans 19 amino acids. The ends were cut back, 5 bases at V and 2 bases at J, with 26 bases in the middle. CDR3 sequence: CASSPTPNPRLLLTDTQYF. DNA for the CDR3: TGTGCCAGCAGCCCAACCCCCAACCCAAGACTACTACTCACAGATACGCAGTATTTT.

There are a few counts of this clone. The chain recombines TRBV7-9 with TRBJ1-4; 7 positions match TRBD1. Germline V gives CDR1 SEHNR, CDR2 FQNEAQ (reference sequence). Trimming removed 8 bases from V and 6 bases from J; junction bases left unmatched: 15. This CDR3 comprises 16 residues. CDR3 region: CASPDGSGGDDEKLFF. In DNA form, the CDR3 reads TGTGCCAGCCCCGATGGATCAGGGGGTGATGATGAAAAACTGTTTTTT.

The rearrangement joins TRBV2 to TRBJ1-1; D is possibly TRBD1 (5 bases). Germline CDR1 SNHLY, CDR2 FYNNEI. CDR3 size: 10 residues. Trimming removed 6 bases from V and 10 bases from J, with 9 bases in between. CDR3 residues: CASRQGGAFF. In nucleotides, the CDR3 is TGTGCCAGCAGGCAGGGCGGAGCTTTCTTT.

The chain has TRBV14 and TRBJ1-1; D gene unclear. CDR3 length: 15 amino acids. Deletions cut 0 bases from V and 5 bases from J, with 13 bases between. Germline assignment: CDR1 SGHDN and CDR2 FVKESK. CDR3: CASSQDRVLKTEAFF. CDR3 nucleotide sequence: TGTGCCAGCAGCCAAGATCGGGTCCTCAAGACTGAAGCTTTCTTT.

The chain links TRBV4-1 to TRBJ1-1; D call uncertain. Germline CDR1 is MGHRA and CDR2 is YSYEKL. Trimming shortened V by 3 bases and J by 0 bases, and 5 bases separated the two germline ends. The CDR3 loop spans 13 amino acids. CDR3 bases: TGCGCCAGCAGCCAGACAATGAACACTGAAGCTTTCTTT. Translating gives CASSQTMNTEAFF.

The chain recombines TRBV6-5 with TRBJ2-7; tentative D call: TRBD1 (5 bases). Germline CDR1 is MNHEY and CDR2 is SVGAGI. V was clipped by 10 bases and J by 6 bases, with 25 bases between them. The CDR3 runs to 15 residues. CDR3 loop: CATAPDWGSVREQYF. CDR3 nucleotide sequence: TGTGCCACCGCACCGGATTGGGGCTCTGTTCGCGAGCAGTACTTC.

The gene calls are TRBV13 and TRBJ1-2, with unresolved D. The CDR3 sequence is 12 residues long. V was clipped by 4 bases and J by 1 base, with 4 bases between them. The germline gives CDR1 PRHDT, CDR2 FYEKMQ (reference sequence). CDR3 in amino acids: CASSSFNYGYTF. The CDR3 region has the DNA TGTGCCAGCAGCTCCTTTAACTATGGCTACACCTTC.

V and J are TRBV25-1 and TRBJ2-3; 7 bases are shared with TRBD1. The CDR3 runs to 14 residues. After removal of 3 bases from V and 4 bases from J, the junction contained 4 bases not matched to a gene. CDR1 is MGHDK and CDR2 is SYGVNS in the germline V gene. CDR3 DNA sequence: TGTGCCAGCAGTGAGACAGGGTACGCAGATACGCAGTATTTT. It encodes CASSETGYADTQYF.

V gene TRBV30 combines with J gene TRBJ1-2; D gene ambiguous. The germline CDR1 and CDR2 sequences are GTSNPN and SVGIG (reference sequence). V was shortened by 2 bases and J by 4 bases, with 5 bases between the two germline ends. The CDR3 covers 11 residues. The CDR3 spells CAWSHSYGYTF. CDR3 bases: TGTGCCTGGAGTCACAGCTATGGCTACACCTTC.

The V gene is TRBV29-1, the J gene TRBJ2-3; 9 bases line up with TRBD1. The CDR3 is 16 amino acids. The ends lost 3 bases at V and 6 bases at J; junction bases unmatched: 13. Looked up from germline, CDR1 is SQVTM and CDR2 is ANQGSEA. The CDR3 DNA reads TGCAGCGTTGACCCGGACAGGGGAACATCGGGGGATACGCAGTATTTT. Translation gives CSVDPDRGTSGDTQYF.

The J gene is TRBJ1-6, the V gene TRBV30; D unclear. This CDR3 region has 18 residues. Germline lookup yields CDR1 GTSNPN and CDR2 SVGIG (reference sequence). Trimming pared 4 bases from V and 0 bases from J, leaving 19 bases between. Here the CDR3 DNA reads TGTGCCTGGATATACGGCGGGCAGAACATCTCCTATAATTCACCCCTCCACTTT. Its protein is CAWIYGGQNISYNSPLHF.

This clone showed up just a few times. This chain uses TRBV7-9 with TRBJ2-5, with 11 bases aligning to TRBD2. Germline V gives CDR1 SEHNR, CDR2 FQNEAQ (reference sequence). This CDR3 contains 16 residues. V lost 3 bases and J lost 1; bases outside the gene matches: 4. The CDR3 DNA reads TGTGCCAGCAGCTTCATTCTAGCGGGGGGCCAAGAGACCCAGTACTTC. This codes for CASSFILAGGQETQYF.

This chain connects TRBV28 to TRBJ2-3; D remains unclear. CDR1 MDHEN and CDR2 SYDVKM come from the germline V gene. V was trimmed by 4 bases and J by 4 bases, leaving 9 bases between them. The CDR3 totals 13 residues. CDR3 sequence reads: CASSSPRADTQYF. CDR3 DNA: TGTGCCAGCAGTTCCCCCCGGGCAGATACGCAGTATTTT.

The V and J genes are TRBV25-1 and TRBJ1-1; D possibly corresponds to TRBD1 (6 bases). This CDR3 spans 15 amino acids. V was pared by 4 bases and J by 0 bases, with 12 bases between. Germline assignment: CDR1 MGHDK and CDR2 SYGVNS. The CDR3 DNA follows: TGTGCCAGCAGTGCCCCGACAGGCATGAACACTGAAGCTTTCTTT. Its translation: CASSAPTGMNTEAFF.

This clone was found a few times. Other DNA sequences in the sample encode the same CDR3. This chain connects TRBV25-1 to TRBJ1-5; D not certain. This CDR3 comprises 13 residues. Germline CDR1 reads MGHDK; CDR2 reads SYGVNS. Trimming cost V 2 bases and J 4 bases, with 6 bases left between them. CDR3 sequence: CASSEGVNQPQHF. In nucleotides, the CDR3 is TGTGCCAGCAGTGAAGGGGTTAATCAGCCCCAGCATTTT.

The chain carries TRBV10-3 and TRBJ2-7, with a weak D call TRBD2 (6 bases). Trimming removed 4 bases at V and 5 bases at J, with 18 bases between. The CDR3 loop spans 15 amino acids. The V gene's germline CDR1 is ENHRY and CDR2 SYGVKD. CDR3 in amino acids: CAISAWGELEDEQYF. DNA for the CDR3: TGTGCCATCAGTGCCTGGGGGGAATTAGAGGACGAGCAGTACTTC.

A few counts support this clone. The chain carries TRBV30 and TRBJ1-1, with unresolved D. Germline V CDR1 and CDR2: GTSNPN, SVGIG (reference sequence). The CDR3 loop spans 12 amino acids. Trimming shortened V by 5 bases and J by 3 bases, and 10 bases separated the two germline ends. The CDR3 reads CAWGRIDTEAFF. CDR3 in DNA: TGTGCCTGGGGACGGATTGACACTGAAGCTTTCTTT.